The rows below give T cell receptor beta chains drawn from one sample of a study of T cells in Graves' hyperthyroidism and ophthalmopathy. TCRdb re-called the multiplex PCR reads through MiXCR, storing one row per CDR3 protein. The data hold under 350,000 distinct CDR3 sequences, with approximately 15% observed a single time. The sample taken for sequencing was blood. These receptor sequences come from a woman aged 55-75 years with Graves' ophthalmopathy. CDR3s include the opening cysteine and the closing phenylalanine or tryptophan. Each record gives: CDR3 DNA, CDR3 protein, J gene, V gene, D gene, CDR3 length, clone size. A D gene is named only where the DNA matches it firmly. The listing skips clone size in some rows; elsewhere it reads once, few, many or a size class.

CDR3 DNA: TGTGCCAGCAGCGTAGAGGTCTCGGGTACCGGAGAGCTGTTTTTT
CDR3 protein: CASSVEVSGTGELFF
J gene: TRBJ2-2
V gene: TRBV9
D gene: -
CDR3 length: 15
clone size: many

CDR3 DNA: TGCAGTGCTAGAGACGCGGGGGTCGGGGGGTCTCAGCCCCAGCATTTT
CDR3 protein: CSARDAGVGGSQPQHF
J gene: TRBJ1-5
V gene: TRBV20-1
D gene: -
CDR3 length: 16
clone size: many

CDR3 DNA: TGTGCCAGCAGCTTAAATCCCGAGACCCAGTACTTC
CDR3 protein: CASSLNPETQYF
J gene: TRBJ2-5
V gene: TRBV11-2
D gene: -
CDR3 length: 12
clone size: many

CDR3 DNA: TGTGCCAGCAGCTTGGCGGGACAGGGAGACACTGAAGCTTTCTTT
CDR3 protein: CASSLAGQGDTEAFF
J gene: TRBJ1-1
V gene: TRBV7-2
D gene: TRBD1
CDR3 length: 15
clone size: once

CDR3 DNA: TGTGCCAGCAGCCCAAGCAAAACAGGGGGCTCCACTGAAGCTTTCTTT
CDR3 protein: CASSPSKTGGSTEAFF
J gene: TRBJ1-1
V gene: TRBV6-1
D gene: TRBD1
CDR3 length: 16
clone size: -

CDR3 DNA: TGCGCCAGCAGCCAAGATAGCCGGACTAGTCTCTACGAGCAGTACTTC
CDR3 protein: CASSQDSRTSLYEQYF
J gene: TRBJ2-7
V gene: TRBV4-3
D gene: TRBD2
CDR3 length: 16
clone size: few

CDR3 DNA: TGTGCCAGCAGCTCCCCCCAGGGGGCGGGCACCGGGGAGCTGTTTTTT
CDR3 protein: CASSSPQGAGTGELFF
J gene: TRBJ2-2
V gene: TRBV5-4
D gene: TRBD1
CDR3 length: 16
clone size: -

CDR3 DNA: TGTGCCAGCAGCCAAGAAGGGATGGGGGGAAACACCATATATTTT
CDR3 protein: CASSQEGMGGNTIYF
J gene: TRBJ1-3
V gene: TRBV3-1
D gene: -
CDR3 length: 15
clone size: few

CDR3 DNA: TGTGCCAGCAGCTTAGTCGGAACCGGGGCCCATAATTCACCCCTCCACTTT
CDR3 protein: CASSLVGTGAHNSPLHF
J gene: TRBJ1-6
V gene: TRBV7-2
D gene: -
CDR3 length: 17
clone size: many

CDR3 DNA: TGTGCCAGCAGCATATTACAGGGGACCGGTGAAAAACTGTTTTTT
CDR3 protein: CASSILQGTGEKLFF
J gene: TRBJ1-4
V gene: TRBV7-9
D gene: TRBD1
CDR3 length: 15
clone size: -

CDR3 DNA: TGCAGTGCTATATACTTGCAGGGGGAGACCCAGTACTTC
CDR3 protein: CSAIYLQGETQYF
J gene: TRBJ2-5
V gene: TRBV20-1
D gene: -
CDR3 length: 13
clone size: few

CDR3 DNA: TGCGCCAGCAGCCGAATGGACCGGCTTACGCAGCAGTACTTC
CDR3 protein: CASSRMDRLTQQYF
J gene: TRBJ2-7
V gene: TRBV4-1
D gene: -
CDR3 length: 14
clone size: many

CDR3 DNA: TGCGCCAGCAGCTTGGCCAAGCGGGGATCACCCCTCCACTTT
CDR3 protein: CASSLAKRGSPLHF
J gene: TRBJ1-6
V gene: TRBV5-1
D gene: -
CDR3 length: 14
clone size: few

CDR3 DNA: TGCGCCAGCAGCCAAGATGCAGACTATGGCTACACCTTC
CDR3 protein: CASSQDADYGYTF
J gene: TRBJ1-2
V gene: TRBV4-1
D gene: -
CDR3 length: 13
clone size: few

CDR3 DNA: TGTGCCAGCAGTTACTCCAGGGGCCAGGGCGAAAAACTGTTTTTT
CDR3 protein: CASSYSRGQGEKLFF
J gene: TRBJ1-4
V gene: TRBV6-5
D gene: -
CDR3 length: 15
clone size: few

CDR3 DNA: TGTGCCAGCAGTTATACCCAGGGTTCGGGCTATGGCTACACCTTC
CDR3 protein: CASSYTQGSGYGYTF
J gene: TRBJ1-2
V gene: TRBV6-1
D gene: -
CDR3 length: 15
clone size: few

CDR3 DNA: TGTGCCAGCAGCAAAGCAAGGGGCGGACAGCCCCAGCATTTT
CDR3 protein: CASSKARGGQPQHF
J gene: TRBJ1-5
V gene: TRBV9
D gene: -
CDR3 length: 14
clone size: -

CDR3 DNA: TGTGCCAGCATCAAGGGTTTGGGCTCCTATAATTCACCCCTCCACTTT
CDR3 protein: CASIKGLGSYNSPLHF
J gene: TRBJ1-6
V gene: TRBV6-1
D gene: -
CDR3 length: 16
clone size: few

CDR3 DNA: TGTGCCAGCAGCTTGTTTGGGCGGGAGAACGAGCAGTACTTC
CDR3 protein: CASSLFGRENEQYF
J gene: TRBJ2-7
V gene: TRBV5-6
D gene: TRBD2
CDR3 length: 14
clone size: many

CDR3 DNA: TGTGCCAAAACTAGCGGGGGGCCGGGAGAGACCCAGTACTTC
CDR3 protein: CAKTSGGPGETQYF
J gene: TRBJ2-5
V gene: TRBV7-2
D gene: TRBD2
CDR3 length: 14
clone size: few

CDR3 DNA: TGTGCCAGCAGCTTATCCGGGACCATCTACAATGAGCAGTTCTTC
CDR3 protein: CASSLSGTIYNEQFF
J gene: TRBJ2-1
V gene: TRBV5-5
D gene: -
CDR3 length: 15
clone size: -

CDR3 DNA: TGTGCCAGCAGTGCCCGGGACCTCAATCAGCCCCAGCATTTT
CDR3 protein: CASSARDLNQPQHF
J gene: TRBJ1-5
V gene: TRBV6-1
D gene: -
CDR3 length: 14
clone size: many

CDR3 DNA: TGTGCCAGCAGGTCCCTAAACGGAAACACAGATACGCAGTATTTT
CDR3 protein: CASRSLNGNTDTQYF
J gene: TRBJ2-3
V gene: TRBV2
D gene: -
CDR3 length: 15
clone size: -

CDR3 DNA: TGTGCCAGCAGCTTCGGGACAGGGGGCTTGAGCATTCAGTACTTC
CDR3 protein: CASSFGTGGLSIQYF
J gene: TRBJ2-4
V gene: TRBV11-2
D gene: TRBD1
CDR3 length: 15
clone size: -

CDR3 DNA: TGCAGTGCTAGGACCCCTAGCGGCAGCACAGATACGCAGTATTTT
CDR3 protein: CSARTPSGSTDTQYF
J gene: TRBJ2-3
V gene: TRBV20-1
D gene: TRBD2
CDR3 length: 15
clone size: -

CDR3 DNA: TGTGCCAGCAGCTTAGTCCGGGGTTCTGGGGCCAACGTCCTGACTTTC
CDR3 protein: CASSLVRGSGANVLTF
J gene: TRBJ2-6
V gene: TRBV11-2
D gene: -
CDR3 length: 16
clone size: many

CDR3 DNA: TGCAGTGCTAGTTTCTCAGGCAATCAGCCCCAGCATTTT
CDR3 protein: CSASFSGNQPQHF
J gene: TRBJ1-5
V gene: TRBV20-1
D gene: -
CDR3 length: 13
clone size: many

CDR3 DNA: TGTGCCACCCAATACCCCCAGGACAGCGAGGTGGGCTACACCTTC
CDR3 protein: CATQYPQDSEVGYTF
J gene: TRBJ1-2
V gene: TRBV28
D gene: -
CDR3 length: 15
clone size: many

CDR3 DNA: TGTGCCAGCAGTCTGGCAGGGGGCGATGAAAAACTGTTTTTT
CDR3 protein: CASSLAGGDEKLFF
J gene: TRBJ1-4
V gene: TRBV2
D gene: TRBD1
CDR3 length: 14
clone size: few

CDR3 DNA: TGTGCCATCAGCGCTGACCTTTGGGATTCACCCCTCCACTTT
CDR3 protein: CAISADLWDSPLHF
J gene: TRBJ1-6
V gene: TRBV10-3
D gene: -
CDR3 length: 14
clone size: few

CDR3 DNA: TGCAGTGCTAGACGGCGGGGTGGGGGCTACACCTTC
CDR3 protein: CSARRRGGGYTF
J gene: TRBJ1-2
V gene: TRBV20-1
D gene: -
CDR3 length: 12
clone size: many

CDR3 DNA: TGTGCCAGCAGTTACTACCCCGACAGGGGGCGCGACTCCACCTACGGCTACACCTTC
CDR3 protein: CASSYYPDRGRDSTYGYTF
J gene: TRBJ1-2
V gene: TRBV6-2/TRBV6-3
D gene: TRBD1
CDR3 length: 19
clone size: few

CDR3 DNA: TGTGCCAGCAGTCTTGGGACAGGACCCCGCTCGGGACAGCCCCAGCATTTT
CDR3 protein: CASSLGTGPRSGQPQHF
J gene: TRBJ1-5
V gene: TRBV27
D gene: TRBD1
CDR3 length: 17
clone size: many

CDR3 DNA: TGCAGCGTTCAGGCCCGGGACTACGAGCAGTACTTC
CDR3 protein: CSVQARDYEQYF
J gene: TRBJ2-7
V gene: TRBV29-1
D gene: -
CDR3 length: 12
clone size: many

CDR3 DNA: TGTGCCAGCAGCCAAGAAGTCAGGGAGGCGGGTGAAGCTTTCTTT
CDR3 protein: CASSQEVREAGEAFF
J gene: TRBJ1-1
V gene: TRBV4-2
D gene: -
CDR3 length: 15
clone size: few

CDR3 DNA: TGTGCCAGCAGTTATTGGACAGGGGGCTCCTACGAGCAGTACTTC
CDR3 protein: CASSYWTGGSYEQYF
J gene: TRBJ2-7
V gene: TRBV12-3/TRBV12-4
D gene: TRBD1
CDR3 length: 15
clone size: many

CDR3 DNA: TGTGCCAGCAGCTTAGCCCGGATGACACAGAGTGAAGCTTTCTTT
CDR3 protein: CASSLARMTQSEAFF
J gene: TRBJ1-1
V gene: TRBV7-9
D gene: -
CDR3 length: 15
clone size: many

CDR3 DNA: TGCAGTGCTTTCCCGCCGGACAGGGGGCAAGGTGAAGCTTTCTTT
CDR3 protein: CSAFPPDRGQGEAFF
J gene: TRBJ1-1
V gene: TRBV20-1
D gene: TRBD1
CDR3 length: 15
clone size: many

CDR3 DNA: TGTGCCAGCAGCCCACTAGCGGGAGTAGTCCACGAGCAGTACTTC
CDR3 protein: CASSPLAGVVHEQYF
J gene: TRBJ2-7
V gene: TRBV11-2
D gene: TRBD2
CDR3 length: 15
clone size: -

CDR3 DNA: TGTGCCAGCTCACCCAACCGGGACATCCGGACAGGGGAGCAGTACTTC
CDR3 protein: CASSPNRDIRTGEQYF
J gene: TRBJ2-7
V gene: TRBV18
D gene: TRBD1
CDR3 length: 16
clone size: many

CDR3 DNA: TGTGCCAGCAGCGCCTGGGTCTACAATGAGCAGTTCTTC
CDR3 protein: CASSAWVYNEQFF
J gene: TRBJ2-1
V gene: TRBV2
D gene: -
CDR3 length: 13
clone size: many

CDR3 DNA: TGCAGTGCCCCCAAGGGTGGGCGCAGCACTGAAGCTTTCTTT
CDR3 protein: CSAPKGGRSTEAFF
J gene: TRBJ1-1
V gene: TRBV20-1
D gene: -
CDR3 length: 14
clone size: few

CDR3 DNA: TGTGCCAGCTCGCTCCTCGAGGTCCCGAACACTGAAGCTTTCTTT
CDR3 protein: CASSLLEVPNTEAFF
J gene: TRBJ1-1
V gene: TRBV18
D gene: -
CDR3 length: 15
clone size: many

CDR3 DNA: TGTGCCAGCAGCGGACTAGCGGGAGTAGATCATGAGCAGTTCTTC
CDR3 protein: CASSGLAGVDHEQFF
J gene: TRBJ2-1
V gene: TRBV9
D gene: TRBD2
CDR3 length: 15
clone size: many

CDR3 DNA: TGTGCCAGCAGCTTAGTCCAAGGGGCACTCCCGAACACTGAAGCTTTCTTT
CDR3 protein: CASSLVQGALPNTEAFF
J gene: TRBJ1-1
V gene: TRBV7-9
D gene: -
CDR3 length: 17
clone size: many

CDR3 DNA: TGCAGCGCAACAGGGGATAATGAAAAACTGTTTTTT
CDR3 protein: CSATGDNEKLFF
J gene: TRBJ1-4
V gene: TRBV20-1
D gene: TRBD1
CDR3 length: 12
clone size: few

CDR3 DNA: TGTGCCAGCAGCCAAGATGGGCAGGGGCCAGGGGGCTACACCTTC
CDR3 protein: CASSQDGQGPGGYTF
J gene: TRBJ1-2
V gene: TRBV3-1
D gene: -
CDR3 length: 15
clone size: many

CDR3 DNA: TGTGCCAGCAGTTACTTCTTGGGTAGTGGGGCCAACGTCCTGACTTTC
CDR3 protein: CASSYFLGSGANVLTF
J gene: TRBJ2-6
V gene: TRBV6-5
D gene: -
CDR3 length: 16
clone size: -

CDR3 DNA: TGTGCCAGCAGCCGACAGGGGGAGGGCGGCTACACCTTC
CDR3 protein: CASSRQGEGGYTF
J gene: TRBJ1-2
V gene: TRBV7-9
D gene: TRBD1
CDR3 length: 13
clone size: many

CDR3 DNA: TGTGCCAGCAGAACCGGGACTAGTTACGAGCAGTACTTC
CDR3 protein: CASRTGTSYEQYF
J gene: TRBJ2-7
V gene: TRBV27
D gene: TRBD2
CDR3 length: 13
clone size: few

CDR3 DNA: TGTGCCAGCAGCCAAGGATTTGGGGACAACACCGGGGAGCTGTTTTTT
CDR3 protein: CASSQGFGDNTGELFF
J gene: TRBJ2-2
V gene: TRBV3-1
D gene: -
CDR3 length: 16
clone size: few